Sequencing of this TCR beta chain was carried out in a study of T cells in Graves' hyperthyroidism and ophthalmopathy. In germline, CDR1 is SEHNR, CDR2 FQNEAQ (reference sequence). The CDR3 is 14 amino acids. Trimming at V came to 2 bases and at J to 3 bases, leaving 4 bases not matched to a gene. There are many counts of this clonotype. RNA transcripts were the template for amplifying TCR beta CDR3 regions. A set of HTBI primers served as the primers for a first-round RT-PCR of the TCR CDR3. TCRdb passed the multiplex PCR reads through MiXCR, listing each CDR3 protein once. Counted here are roughly 750,000 distinct CDR3 sequences, around 15% occurring once; the ten biggest clones make up 8.4%. Diagnoses used clinical symptoms, serum thyroxine and TRAb, thyroid ultrasound and orbital computed tomography. The source of the PBMCs was over 8.5 ml of fresh peripheral blood.

The genes are TRBV7-9 and TRBJ2-7; 7 bases agree with TRBD1. Sample: blood. This clonotype was obtained from a man younger than 35 with Graves' hyperthyroidism. The CDR3 spells CASSLPGQNYEQYF. The CDR3 DNA reads as TGTGCCAGCAGCTTACCGGGACAGAACTACGAGCAGTACTTC.